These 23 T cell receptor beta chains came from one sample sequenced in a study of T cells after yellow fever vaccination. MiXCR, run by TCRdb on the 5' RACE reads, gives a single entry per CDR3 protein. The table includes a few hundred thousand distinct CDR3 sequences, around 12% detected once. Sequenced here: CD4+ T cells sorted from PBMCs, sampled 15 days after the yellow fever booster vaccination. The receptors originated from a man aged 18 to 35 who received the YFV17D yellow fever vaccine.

Here the CDR3 DNA reads TGCAGTGCCAGGTGGTTGACTGAAGCTTTCTTT. It translates to CSARWLTEAFF. The V and J genes are TRBV20-1 and TRBJ1-1; D gene unclear. Deletions cut 6 bases from V and 5 bases from J, with 10 bases between. CDR3 length equals 11 residues. CDR1 is DFQATT and CDR2 is SNEGSKA in the germline V gene (reference sequence).

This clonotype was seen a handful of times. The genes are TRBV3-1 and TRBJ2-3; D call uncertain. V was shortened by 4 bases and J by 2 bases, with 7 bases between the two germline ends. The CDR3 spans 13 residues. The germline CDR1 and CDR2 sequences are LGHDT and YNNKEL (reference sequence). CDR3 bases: TGTGCCAGCAGCCCAGGATTCACAGATACGCAGTATTTT. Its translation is CASSPGFTDTQYF.

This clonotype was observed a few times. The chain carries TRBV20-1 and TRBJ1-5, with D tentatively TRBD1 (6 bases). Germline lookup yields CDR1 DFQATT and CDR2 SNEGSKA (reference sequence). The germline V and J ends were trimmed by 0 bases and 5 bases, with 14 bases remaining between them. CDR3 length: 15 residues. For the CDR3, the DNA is TGCAGTGCTAGAGACGGTTCAGGGGCCCATCAGCCCCAGCATTTT. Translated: CSARDGSGAHQPQHF.

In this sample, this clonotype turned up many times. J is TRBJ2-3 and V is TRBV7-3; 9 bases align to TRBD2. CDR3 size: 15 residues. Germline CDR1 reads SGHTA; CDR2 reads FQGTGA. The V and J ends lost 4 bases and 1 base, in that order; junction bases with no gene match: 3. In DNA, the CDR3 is TGTGCCAGCAGCTCCTTAGCGGGAGGCACAGATACGCAGTATTTT. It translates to CASSSLAGGTDTQYF. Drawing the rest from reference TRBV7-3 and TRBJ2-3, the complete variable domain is GAGVSQTPSNKVTEKGKYVELRCDPISGHTALYWYRQSLGQGPEFLIYFQGTGAADDSGLPNDRFFAVRPEGSVSTLKIQRTERGDSAVYLCASSSLAGGTDTQYFGPGTRLTVL.

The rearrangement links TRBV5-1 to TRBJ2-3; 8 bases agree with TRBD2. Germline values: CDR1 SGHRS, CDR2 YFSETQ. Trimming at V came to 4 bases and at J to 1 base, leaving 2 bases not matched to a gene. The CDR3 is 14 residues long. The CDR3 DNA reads TGCGCCAGCAGCGGGCGGGGGGGCACAGATACGCAGTATTTT. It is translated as CASSGRGGTDTQYF.

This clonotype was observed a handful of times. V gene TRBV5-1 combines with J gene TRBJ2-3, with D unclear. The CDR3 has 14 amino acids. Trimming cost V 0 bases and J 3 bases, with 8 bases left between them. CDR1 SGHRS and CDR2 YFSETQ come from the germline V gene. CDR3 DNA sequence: TGCGCCAGCAGCTTGGCCCTAGAAACAGATACGCAGTATTTT. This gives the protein CASSLALETDTQYF.

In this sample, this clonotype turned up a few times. In DNA, the CDR3 is TGTGCCAGCTCACCGGGGAAATATGGCTACACCTTC. It is translated as CASSPGKYGYTF. The genes are TRBV18 and TRBJ1-2, with no clear D. V gave up 3 bases and J gave up 5 bases, with 7 bases separating them. The CDR3 is 12 amino acids. In germline, CDR1 is KGHSH, CDR2 LQKENI.

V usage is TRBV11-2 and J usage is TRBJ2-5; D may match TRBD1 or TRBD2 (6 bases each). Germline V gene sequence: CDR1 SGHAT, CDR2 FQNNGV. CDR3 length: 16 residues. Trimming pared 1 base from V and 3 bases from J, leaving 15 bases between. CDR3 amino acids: CASSLVGGTGEETQYF. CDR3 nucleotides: TGTGCCAGCAGCTTAGTGGGGGGCACTGGGGAAGAGACCCAGTACTTC.

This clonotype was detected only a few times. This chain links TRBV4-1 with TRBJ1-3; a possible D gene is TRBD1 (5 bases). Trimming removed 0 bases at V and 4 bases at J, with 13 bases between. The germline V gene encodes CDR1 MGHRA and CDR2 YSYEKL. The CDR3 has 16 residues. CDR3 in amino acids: CASSQESAGLGNTIYF. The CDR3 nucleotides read TGCGCCAGCAGCCAAGAATCGGCAGGGCTCGGAAACACCATATATTTT.

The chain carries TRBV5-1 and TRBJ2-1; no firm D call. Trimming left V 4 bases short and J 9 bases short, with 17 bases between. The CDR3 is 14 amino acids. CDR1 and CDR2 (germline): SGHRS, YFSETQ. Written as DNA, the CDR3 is TGCGCCAGCAGCCTCCGGGCAGGCGCTATTGAGCAGTTCTTC. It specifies CASSLRAGAIEQFF.

This CDR3 is CASSEASRGGTQYF. The CDR3 coding sequence is TGTGCCAGCAGTGAAGCCTCCAGGGGGGGGACCCAGTACTTC. V gene TRBV6-1 combines with J gene TRBJ2-5, with D perhaps matching TRBD1 or TRBD2 (7 bases each). Between the trimmed V and J ends, which lost 0 bases and 7 bases, there was a span of 12 bases. The CDR3 spans 14 residues. CDR1 is MNHNS, CDR2 SASEGT, per germline.

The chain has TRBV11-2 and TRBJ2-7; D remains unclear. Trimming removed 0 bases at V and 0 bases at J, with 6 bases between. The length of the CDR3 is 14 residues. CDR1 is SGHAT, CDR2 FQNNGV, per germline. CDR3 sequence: CASSLEMGSYEQYV. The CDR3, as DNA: TGTGCCAGCAGCTTAGAAATGGGCTCCTACGAGCAGTACGTC.

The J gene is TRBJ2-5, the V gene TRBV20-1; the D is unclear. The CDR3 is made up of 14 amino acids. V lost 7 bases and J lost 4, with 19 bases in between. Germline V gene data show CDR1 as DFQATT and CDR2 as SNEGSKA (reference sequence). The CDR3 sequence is CSGPPLAALETQYF. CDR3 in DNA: TGCAGTGGTCCGCCACTCGCGGCCCTAGAGACCCAGTACTTC.

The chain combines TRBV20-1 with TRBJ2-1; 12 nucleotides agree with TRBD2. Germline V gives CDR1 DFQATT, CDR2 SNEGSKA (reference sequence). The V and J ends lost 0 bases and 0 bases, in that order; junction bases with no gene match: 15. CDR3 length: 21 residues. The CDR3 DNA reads TGCAGTGCTAGAGATGACGCCCTTCGGACTAGCGGGGTGAGCTCCTACAATGAGCAGTTCTTC. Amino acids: CSARDDALRTSGVSSYNEQFF.

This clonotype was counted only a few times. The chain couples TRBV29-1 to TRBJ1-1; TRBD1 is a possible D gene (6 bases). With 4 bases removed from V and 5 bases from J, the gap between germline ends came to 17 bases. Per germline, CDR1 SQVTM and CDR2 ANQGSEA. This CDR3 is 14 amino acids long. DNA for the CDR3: TGCAGCGTTGTTAGGGCGGAGGGGGGGACTGAAGCTTTCTTT. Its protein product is CSVVRAEGGTEAFF.

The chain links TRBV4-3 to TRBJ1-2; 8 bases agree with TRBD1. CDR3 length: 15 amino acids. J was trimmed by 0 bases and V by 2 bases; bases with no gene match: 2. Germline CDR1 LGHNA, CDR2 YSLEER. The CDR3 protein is CASSQSQGANYGYTF. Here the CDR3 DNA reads TGCGCCAGCAGCCAATCACAGGGGGCTAACTATGGCTACACCTTC.

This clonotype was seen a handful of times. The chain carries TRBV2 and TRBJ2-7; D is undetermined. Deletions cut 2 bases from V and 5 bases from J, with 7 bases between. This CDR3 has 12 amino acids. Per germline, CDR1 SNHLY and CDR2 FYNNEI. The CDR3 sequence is CASSERSDEQYF. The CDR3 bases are TGTGCCAGCAGTGAAAGATCGGACGAGCAGTACTTC.

The CDR3 nucleotides are TGCGCCAGCAGCTACCGGGCGGAGGCAGATACGCAGTATTTT. Translated: CASSYRAEADTQYF. The chain links TRBV5-1 to TRBJ2-3; D is perhaps TRBD2 (5 bases). Trimming removed 3 bases from V and 4 bases from J, with 12 bases in between. Per germline, CDR1 SGHRS and CDR2 YFSETQ. CDR3 size: 14 residues.

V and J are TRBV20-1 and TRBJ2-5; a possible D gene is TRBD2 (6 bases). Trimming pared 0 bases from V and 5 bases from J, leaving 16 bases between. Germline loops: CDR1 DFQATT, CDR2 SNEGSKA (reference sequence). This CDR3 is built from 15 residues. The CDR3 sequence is CSARDLSRGTETQYF. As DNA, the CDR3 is TGCAGTGCTAGAGATCTGAGCCGGGGGACGGAGACCCAGTACTTC.

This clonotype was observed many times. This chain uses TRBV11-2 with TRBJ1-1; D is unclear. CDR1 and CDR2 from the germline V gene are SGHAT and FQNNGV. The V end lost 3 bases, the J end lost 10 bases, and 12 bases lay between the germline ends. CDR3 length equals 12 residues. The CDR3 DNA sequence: TGTGCCAGCAGCTTGATAGTCGGAAGAGCTTTCTTT. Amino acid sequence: CASSLIVGRAFF.

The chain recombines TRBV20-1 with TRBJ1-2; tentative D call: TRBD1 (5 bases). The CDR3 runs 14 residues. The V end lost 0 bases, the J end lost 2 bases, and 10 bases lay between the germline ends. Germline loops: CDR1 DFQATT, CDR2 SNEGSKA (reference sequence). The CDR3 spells CSAREWEGNYGYTF. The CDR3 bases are TGCAGTGCTAGAGAATGGGAGGGGAACTATGGCTACACCTTC.

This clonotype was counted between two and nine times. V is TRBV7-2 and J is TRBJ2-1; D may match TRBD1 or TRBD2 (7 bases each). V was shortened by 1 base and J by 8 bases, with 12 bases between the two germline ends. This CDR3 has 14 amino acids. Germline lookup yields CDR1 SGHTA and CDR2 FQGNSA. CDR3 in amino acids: CASSLVGGGDEQFF. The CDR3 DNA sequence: TGTGCCAGCAGCTTAGTGGGAGGGGGCGATGAGCAGTTCTTC.

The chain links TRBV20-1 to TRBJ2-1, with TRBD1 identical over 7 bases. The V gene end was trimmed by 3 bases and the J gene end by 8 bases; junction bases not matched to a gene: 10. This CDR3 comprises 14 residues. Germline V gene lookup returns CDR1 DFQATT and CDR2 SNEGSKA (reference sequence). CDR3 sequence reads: CSASRDSGSDEQFF. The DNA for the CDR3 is TGCAGTGCTAGCCGGGACAGTGGTTCCGATGAGCAGTTCTTC.